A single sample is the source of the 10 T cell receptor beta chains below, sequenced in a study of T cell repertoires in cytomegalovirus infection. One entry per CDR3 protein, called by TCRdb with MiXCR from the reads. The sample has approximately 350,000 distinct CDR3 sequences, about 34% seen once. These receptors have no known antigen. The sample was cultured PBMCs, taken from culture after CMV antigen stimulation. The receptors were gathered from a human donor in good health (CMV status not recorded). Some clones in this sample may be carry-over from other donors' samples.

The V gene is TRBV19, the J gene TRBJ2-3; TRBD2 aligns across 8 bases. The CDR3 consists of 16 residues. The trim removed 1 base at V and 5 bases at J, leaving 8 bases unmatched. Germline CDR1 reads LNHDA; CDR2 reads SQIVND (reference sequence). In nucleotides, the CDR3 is TGTGCCAGTAGTATAGGTCGGCGAAGCGGGGGAGATACGCAGTATTTT. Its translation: CASSIGRRSGGDTQYF.

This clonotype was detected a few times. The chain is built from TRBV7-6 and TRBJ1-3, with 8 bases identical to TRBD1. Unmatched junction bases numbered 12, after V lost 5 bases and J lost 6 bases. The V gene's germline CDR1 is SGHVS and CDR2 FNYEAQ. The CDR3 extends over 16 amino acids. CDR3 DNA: TGTGCCAGCAGCCACCCCCTGGAACAGGGGGTAAACACCATATATTTT. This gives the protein CASSHPLEQGVNTIYF.

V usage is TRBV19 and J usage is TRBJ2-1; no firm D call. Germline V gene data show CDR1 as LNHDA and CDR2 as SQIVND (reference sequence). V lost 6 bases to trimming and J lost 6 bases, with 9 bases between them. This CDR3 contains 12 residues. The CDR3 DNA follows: TGTGCCAGTAGCCCAGGTCTCAATGAGCAGTTCTTC. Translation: CASSPGLNEQFF.

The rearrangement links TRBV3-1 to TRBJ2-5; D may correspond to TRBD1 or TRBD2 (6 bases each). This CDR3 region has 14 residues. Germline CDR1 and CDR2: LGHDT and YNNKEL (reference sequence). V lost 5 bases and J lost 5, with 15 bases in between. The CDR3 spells CASSSPGAEETQYF. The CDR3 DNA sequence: TGTGCCAGCAGCTCTCCGGGGGCGGAGGAGACCCAGTACTTC.

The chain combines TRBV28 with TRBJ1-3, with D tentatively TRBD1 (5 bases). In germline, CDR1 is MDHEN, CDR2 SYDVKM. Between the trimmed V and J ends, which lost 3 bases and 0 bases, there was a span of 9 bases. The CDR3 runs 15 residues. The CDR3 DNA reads TGTGCCAGCAGTTTGAAGGGACTCTCTGGAAACACCATATATTTT. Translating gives CASSLKGLSGNTIYF.

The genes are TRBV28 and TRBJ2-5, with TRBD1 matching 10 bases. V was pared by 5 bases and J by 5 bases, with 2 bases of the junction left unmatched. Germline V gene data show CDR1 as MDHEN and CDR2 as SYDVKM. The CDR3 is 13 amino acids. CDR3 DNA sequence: TGTGCCAGCAGTGACAGGGGGCGGGAGACCCAGTACTTC. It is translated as CASSDRGRETQYF.

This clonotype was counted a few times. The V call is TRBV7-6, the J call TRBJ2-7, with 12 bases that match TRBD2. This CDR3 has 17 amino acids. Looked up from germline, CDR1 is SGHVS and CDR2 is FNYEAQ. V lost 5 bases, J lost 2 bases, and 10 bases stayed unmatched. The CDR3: CASSPERTSGNTYEQYF. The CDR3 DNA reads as TGTGCCAGCAGCCCTGAGAGGACTAGCGGGAATACCTACGAGCAGTACTTC.

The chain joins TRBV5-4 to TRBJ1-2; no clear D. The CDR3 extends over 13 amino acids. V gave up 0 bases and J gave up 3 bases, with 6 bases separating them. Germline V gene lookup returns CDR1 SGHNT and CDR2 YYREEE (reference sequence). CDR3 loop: CASSLVVDYGYTF. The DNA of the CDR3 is TGTGCCAGCAGCTTGGTTGTTGACTATGGCTACACCTTC.

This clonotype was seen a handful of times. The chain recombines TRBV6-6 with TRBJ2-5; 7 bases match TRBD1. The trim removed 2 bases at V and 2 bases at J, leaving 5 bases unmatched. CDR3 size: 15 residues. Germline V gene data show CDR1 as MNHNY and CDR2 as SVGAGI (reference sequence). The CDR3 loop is CASSYPGTVQETQYF. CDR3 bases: TGTGCCAGCAGTTACCCAGGGACAGTTCAAGAGACCCAGTACTTC.

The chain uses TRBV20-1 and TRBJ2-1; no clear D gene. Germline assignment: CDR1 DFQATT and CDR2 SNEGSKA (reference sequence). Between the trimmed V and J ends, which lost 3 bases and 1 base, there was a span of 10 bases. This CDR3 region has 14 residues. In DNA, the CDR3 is TGCAGTGCTAGCGTGGGAACTTCCTACAATGAGCAGTTCTTC. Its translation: CSASVGTSYNEQFF.